The next 9 T cell receptor beta chains were all read from a single sample in a study of chemoradiotherapy in HPV16-positive cancers. Generated by immunoSEQ multiplex PCR, the TCRdb table keeps only in-frame clones and is missing some. The table has 9,200 or so clones, roughly four fifths seen once; the top ten hold more than 35%. Sequenced material: tumor tissue, taken from a patient who underwent chemoradiotherapy. All receptors come from a human donor with HPV-associated anogenital cancer.

This clone has just one count. V gene TRBV19 combines with J gene TRBJ1-5; D possibly corresponds to TRBD1 (5 bases). Looked up from germline, CDR1 is LNHDA and CDR2 is SQIVND (reference sequence). V lost 3 bases and J 6 bases, leaving 18 bases between the germline ends. The CDR3 runs 16 residues. The CDR3 nucleotides read TGTGCCAGTAGTATTTCAGGCGGCAGGGAGGGTCAGCCCCAGCATTTT. It is translated as CASSISGGREGQPQHF.

This clone was seen a few times. This chain uses TRBV2 with TRBJ1-6; TRBD1 agrees at 7 bases. From germline, CDR1 is SNHLY and CDR2 FYNNEI. The V and J ends lost 8 bases and 10 bases, in that order; junction bases with no gene match: 8. The CDR3 totals 13 residues. CDR3 nucleotide sequence: TGTGCCAGCCAGACAGGGAAGGGATCACCCCTCCACTTT. Translated, it gives CASQTGKGSPLHF.

The CDR3 region has the DNA TGTGCCTGGAGCGGGACAGGGAGAGGGGAAAAACTGTTTTTT. Encoded protein: CAWSGTGRGEKLFF. V usage is TRBV30 and J usage is TRBJ1-4; 9 positions agree with TRBD1. Losses at the gene ends were 3 bases for V and 8 bases for J; bases not matched to a gene: 7. This CDR3 is 14 amino acids long. Germline CDR1 and CDR2: GTSNPN and SVGIG (reference sequence).

This sequence joins TRBV14 and TRBJ1-2; the D gene is possibly TRBD1 (6 bases). Between the trimmed V and J ends, which lost 1 base and 1 base, there was a span of 10 bases. The CDR3 runs 15 residues. Per the germline V gene, CDR1 is SGHDN and CDR2 is FVKESK. Here the CDR3 reads CASSQVKGGNYGYTF. The CDR3 DNA sequence: TGTGCCAGCAGCCAAGTAAAGGGGGGTAACTATGGCTACACCTTC.

V is TRBV7-9 and J is TRBJ2-1, with TRBD2 as a possible D gene (6 bases). The V gene's germline CDR1 is SEHNR and CDR2 FQNEAQ (reference sequence). The CDR3 covers 14 residues. V was cut by 4 bases and J by 2 bases, with 9 bases left in between. The CDR3 DNA sequence: TGTGCCAGCAGCTGGGGAGGCCCCTACAATGAGCAGTTCTTC. It translates to CASSWGGPYNEQFF. The full variable domain, in which reference TRBV7-9 and TRBJ2-1 provide the parts outside the CDR3, is DTGVSQNPRHKITKRGQNVTFRCDPISEHNRLYWYRQTLGQGPEFLTYFQNEAQLEKSRLLSDRFSAERPKGSFSTLEIQRTEQGDSAMYLCASSWGGPYNEQFFGPGTRLTVL.

This clone was counted between two and nine times. The chain carries TRBV10-1 and TRBJ2-5, with TRBD1 identical over 8 bases. Germline V lookup: CDR1 WNHNN, CDR2 SYGVQD (reference sequence). There are 15 residues in the CDR3. V dropped 2 bases and J dropped 1; count of bases not matched to a gene: 3. This CDR3 is CASSEAGTGQETQYF. CDR3 sequence (DNA): TGCGCCAGCAGTGAGGCCGGGACAGGCCAAGAGACCCAGTACTTC.

The rearrangement joins TRBV10-3 to TRBJ1-5, with a possible D match to TRBD1 (6 bases). Germline V gene data show CDR1 as ENHRY and CDR2 as SYGVKD. This CDR3 has 14 residues. V gave up 10 bases and J gave up 3 bases, with 16 bases separating them. The CDR3 spells CATGEATDNQPQHF. Here the CDR3 DNA reads TGTGCCACAGGGGAGGCGACAGACAATCAGCCCCAGCATTTT.

This clone has a single count. The J gene is TRBJ1-5, the V gene TRBV7-9; D uncertain. This CDR3 region has 16 residues. CDR1 is SEHNR, CDR2 FQNEAQ, per germline (reference sequence). V was shortened by 4 bases and J by 7 bases, with 20 bases between the two germline ends. The CDR3 is CASSYNGGPQKQPQHF. DNA for the CDR3: TGTGCCAGCAGCTACAACGGAGGGCCGCAGAAACAGCCCCAGCATTTT.

The chain uses TRBV29-1 and TRBJ1-1; D not resolved. CDR1 is SQVTM, CDR2 ANQGSEA, per germline. This CDR3 region has 11 residues. V shed 3 bases and J shed 7 bases, with 9 bases lying between them. CDR3 nucleotide sequence: TGCAGCGTTGATTCATCCAGTGAAGCTTTCTTT. Amino acid sequence: CSVDSSSEAFF.